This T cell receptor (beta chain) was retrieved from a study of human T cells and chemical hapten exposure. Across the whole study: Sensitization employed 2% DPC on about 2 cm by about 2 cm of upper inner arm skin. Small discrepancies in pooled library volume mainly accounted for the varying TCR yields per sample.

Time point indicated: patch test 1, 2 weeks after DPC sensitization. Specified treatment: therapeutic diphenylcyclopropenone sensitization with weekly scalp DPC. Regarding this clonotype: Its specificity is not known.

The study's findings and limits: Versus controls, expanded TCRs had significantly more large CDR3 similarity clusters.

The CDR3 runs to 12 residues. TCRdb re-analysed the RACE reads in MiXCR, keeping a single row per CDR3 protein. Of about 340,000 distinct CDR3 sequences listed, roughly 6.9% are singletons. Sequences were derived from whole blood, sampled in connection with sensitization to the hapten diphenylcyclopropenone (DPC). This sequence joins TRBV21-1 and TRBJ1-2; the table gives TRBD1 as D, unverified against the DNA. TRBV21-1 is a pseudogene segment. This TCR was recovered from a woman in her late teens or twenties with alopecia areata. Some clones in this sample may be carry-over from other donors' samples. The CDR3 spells CASLVPGYGYTF. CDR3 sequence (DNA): TGTGCCAGCTTAGTGCCAGGGTATGGCTACACCTTC.